These T cell receptor beta chains were read from a single sample in a study of breast tumors, draining lymph nodes, adjacent tissues. TCRdb re-analysed the multiplex PCR reads in MiXCR, keeping a single row per CDR3 protein. This sample carries about 200,000 distinct CDR3 sequences, about 32% of them seen once, and the ten largest clones take about 4.3%. Sequenced: axillary lymph node tissue. These receptors were obtained from a female donor with breast cancer. Some clones in this sample may be carry-over from other donors' samples. CDR3s leave out the opening cysteine and the closing phenylalanine or tryptophan. Each record gives: CDR3 protein, J gene, CDR3 length, V gene.

cdr3_aa: ASSPQGGANYGYT
j_call: TRBJ1-2
cdr3_length: 13
v_call: TRBV28

cdr3_aa: ASSRGGGRIGGANVLT
j_call: TRBJ2-6
cdr3_length: 16
v_call: TRBV7-2

cdr3_aa: ASGASGTQETQY
j_call: TRBJ2-5
cdr3_length: 12
v_call: TRBV7-2

cdr3_aa: SAQLGGGPGELF
j_call: TRBJ2-2
cdr3_length: 12
v_call: TRBV20-1

cdr3_aa: ASSQLNSNSPLH
j_call: TRBJ1-6
cdr3_length: 12
v_call: TRBV3-1

cdr3_aa: ASSRWGRGENTEAF
j_call: TRBJ1-1
cdr3_length: 14
v_call: TRBV11-2

cdr3_aa: ASTHSPRHEQY
j_call: TRBJ2-7
cdr3_length: 11
v_call: TRBV6-4

cdr3_aa: ASSQGLGGANVLT
j_call: TRBJ2-6
cdr3_length: 13
v_call: TRBV4-3

cdr3_aa: ASSYSTGAGNTIY
j_call: TRBJ1-3
cdr3_length: 13
v_call: TRBV6-5

cdr3_aa: AISESSQTQETQY
j_call: TRBJ2-5
cdr3_length: 13
v_call: TRBV10-3

cdr3_aa: ARTGGETQY
j_call: TRBJ2-5
cdr3_length: 9
v_call: TRBV2

cdr3_aa: ASSNRLQPQH
j_call: TRBJ1-5
cdr3_length: 10
v_call: TRBV12-3/TRBV12-4

cdr3_aa: ASGILWPPGGGLAGDNEQF
j_call: TRBJ2-1
cdr3_length: 19
v_call: TRBV19